Listed below are T cell receptor beta chains from one sample, sequenced in a study of blood T cell repertoires in COVID-19. Method: immunoSEQ multiplex PCR; TCRdb's copy keeps in-frame clones and lacks some. The repertoire holds about 300,000 clones, approximately 89% seen once, with roughly 2.9% in the top ten. The sequenced sample was PBMCs or T cells enriched from blood (not recorded which). These receptors came from a woman aged 50 to 60 who had been exposed to COVID-19. Both conserved end residues are part of each CDR3. A D gene is named only where the DNA matches it firmly.

j_call d_call v_call cdr3_aa cdr3_nt
TRBJ2-1 - TRBV18 CASSPQYSNEQFF TGTGCCAGCTCACCACAATACTCCAATGAGCAGTTCTTC
TRBJ2-4 TRBD1 TRBV5-4 CASSLGGQLRDIQYF TGTGCCAGCAGCTTAGGGGGCCAACTCAGGGACATTCAGTACTTC
TRBJ1-3 - TRBV6-5 CASISGRTGNTIYF TGTGCCAGCATTTCTGGGAGAACTGGAAACACCATATATTTT
TRBJ2-5 - TRBV21-1 CASSPAGVQETQYF TGTGCCAGCAGCCCTGCAGGGGTACAAGAGACCCAGTACTTC
TRBJ1-4 TRBD1 TRBV3-1/TRBV3-2 CASSQGTGVEKLFF TGTGCCAGCAGCCAAGGGACAGGGGTTGAAAAACTGTTTTTT
TRBJ2-4 - TRBV28 CASSLARGNIQYF TGTGCCAGCAGTTTAGCCCGGGGAAACATTCAGTACTTC
TRBJ1-2 TRBD1 TRBV30 CASGTGRNYGYTF TGTGCCTCTGGGACAGGTCGTAACTATGGCTACACCTTC
TRBJ2-2 - TRBV6-5 CALTGLNTGELFF TGTGCCCTCACAGGGTTGAACACCGGGGAGCTGTTTTTT
TRBJ2-2 TRBD2 TRBV15 CATSREGGGNTGELFF TGTGCCACCAGCAGAGAAGGCGGGGGGAACACCGGGGAGCTGTTTTTT
TRBJ1-5 - TRBV2 CASRALFFGDNWGSSNQPQHF TGTGCCAGCAGGGCCCTTTTCTTCGGGGACAATTGGGGGTCGAGCAATCAGCCCCAGCATTTT
TRBJ2-2 TRBD2 TRBV2 CASNDPSGRNTGELFF TGTGCCAGCAATGATCCTAGCGGGAGGAACACCGGGGAGCTGTTTTTT
TRBJ2-3 - TRBV28 CASLTNRERTDTQYF TGTGCCAGCCTCACGAACAGAGAGCGCACAGATACGCAGTATTTT
TRBJ2-1 - TRBV4-2 CASSQARRGLYNEQFF TGTGCCAGCAGCCAAGCAAGGCGGGGGCTGTACAATGAGCAGTTCTTC
TRBJ1-1 - TRBV10-3 CAISEFMNTEAFF TGTGCCATCAGTGAGTTCATGAACACTGAAGCTTTCTTT
TRBJ1-1 TRBD1 TRBV4-1 CASTGTGLGTEAFF TGCGCCAGCACCGGGACAGGGTTGGGCACTGAAGCTTTCTTT